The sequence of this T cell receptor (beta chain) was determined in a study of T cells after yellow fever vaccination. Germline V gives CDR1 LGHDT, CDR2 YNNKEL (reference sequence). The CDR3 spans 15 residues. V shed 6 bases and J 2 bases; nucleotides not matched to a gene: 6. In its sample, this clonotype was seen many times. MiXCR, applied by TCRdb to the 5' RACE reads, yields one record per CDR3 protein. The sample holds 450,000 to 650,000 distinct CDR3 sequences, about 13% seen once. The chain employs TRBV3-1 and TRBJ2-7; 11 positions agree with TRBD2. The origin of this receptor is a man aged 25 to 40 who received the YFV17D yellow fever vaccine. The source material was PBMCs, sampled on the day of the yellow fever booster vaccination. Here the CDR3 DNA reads TGTGCCAGCAGGGTGACTAGCGGGGCCGCCTACGAGCAGTACTTC. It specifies CASRVTSGAAYEQYF.